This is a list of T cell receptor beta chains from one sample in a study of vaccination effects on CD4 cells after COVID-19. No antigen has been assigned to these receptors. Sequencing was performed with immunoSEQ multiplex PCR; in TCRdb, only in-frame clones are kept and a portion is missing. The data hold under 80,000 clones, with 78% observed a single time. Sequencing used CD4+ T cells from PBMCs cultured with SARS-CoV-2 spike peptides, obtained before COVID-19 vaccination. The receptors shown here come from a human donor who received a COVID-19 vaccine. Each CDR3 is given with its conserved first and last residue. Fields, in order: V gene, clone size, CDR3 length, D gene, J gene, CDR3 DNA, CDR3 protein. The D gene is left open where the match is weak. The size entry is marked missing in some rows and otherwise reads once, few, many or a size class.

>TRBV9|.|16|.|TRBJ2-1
TGTGCCAGCAGCGTAGCCCAAGGGGTCGGATACAATGAGCAGTTCTTC
CASSVAQGVGYNEQFF
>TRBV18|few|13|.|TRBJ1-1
TGTGCCAGCTCACGGAATCGAAACACTGAAGCTTTCTTT
CASSRNRNTEAFF
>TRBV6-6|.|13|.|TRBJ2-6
TGTGCCACCCGGCCTTCTGGGGCCAACGTCCTGACTTTC
CATRPSGANVLTF
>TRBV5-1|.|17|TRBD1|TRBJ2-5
TGCGCCAGCAGTTCGTTGAAGGCCAGGGGGTTTCGAGAGACCCAGTACTTC
CASSSLKARGFRETQYF
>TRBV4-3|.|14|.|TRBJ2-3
TGCGCCAGCAGCCAAGTAGTGGGCACAGATACGCAGTATTTT
CASSQVVGTDTQYF
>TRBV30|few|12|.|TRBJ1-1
TGTGCCTGGAGTGTACTGGCAGGGCGGGACTTCTTT
CAWSVLAGRDFF
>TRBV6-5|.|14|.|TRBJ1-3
TGTGCCAGCAGCAATTTAGAGGCAAGAAACACCATATATTTT
CASSNLEARNTIYF
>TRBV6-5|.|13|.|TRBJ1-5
TGTGCCAGCAGTTATAAAGTTGGGGGGCCCCAGCATTTT
CASSYKVGGPQHF
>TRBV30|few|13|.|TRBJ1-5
TGTGCCTGGAGTGATTCTACCAATCAGCCCCAGCATTTT
CAWSDSTNQPQHF
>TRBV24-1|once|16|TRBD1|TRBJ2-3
TGTGCCACCAGTGACCCCGGGACAGGGGGGAGAGATACGCAGTATTTT
CATSDPGTGGRDTQYF
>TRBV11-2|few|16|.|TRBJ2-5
TGTGCCAGCAGCTTATCCACGGTCCGATGGAAAGAGACCCAGTACTTC
CASSLSTVRWKETQYF
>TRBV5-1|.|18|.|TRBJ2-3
TGCGCCAGCAGCTTGTTTAATGTCGGTGGGGGGGCCCTTGATACGCAGTATTTT
CASSLFNVGGGALDTQYF
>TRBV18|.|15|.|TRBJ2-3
TGTGCCAGCTCGCTCCGCGGGCTGCTCACAGATACGCAGTATTTT
CASSLRGLLTDTQYF
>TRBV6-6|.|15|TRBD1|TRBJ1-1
TGTGCCAGCAGGATCCCCGGACAGGGGAACACTGAAGCTTTCTTT
CASRIPGQGNTEAFF
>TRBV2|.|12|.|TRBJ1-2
TGTGCCAGCAGCGATAGCCGGGGGCTCTACACCTTC
CASSDSRGLYTF
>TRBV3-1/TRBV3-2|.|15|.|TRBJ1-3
TGTGCCAGCAGCCAGGGGCAGGGCTCTGGAAACACCATATATTTT
CASSQGQGSGNTIYF
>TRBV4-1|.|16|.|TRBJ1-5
TGCGCCAGCAGCTCCTATACACCAGGGAAGGGTCAGCCCCAGCATTTT
CASSSYTPGKGQPQHF
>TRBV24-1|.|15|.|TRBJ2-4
TGTGCCACCAGTGACCCGACAGGGACGGGGGACATTCAGTACTTC
CATSDPTGTGDIQYF
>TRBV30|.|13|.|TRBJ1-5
TGTGCCTGGAGTGTAAGCGTAAATCAGCCCCAGCATTTT
CAWSVSVNQPQHF
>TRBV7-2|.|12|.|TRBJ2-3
TGTGCCAGCAGCCCATCCACAGATACGCAGTATTTT
CASSPSTDTQYF
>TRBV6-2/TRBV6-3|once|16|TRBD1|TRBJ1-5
TGTGCCAGCAGTTTCGGGACAGGGAAGCCAAATCAGCCCCAGCATTTT
CASSFGTGKPNQPQHF
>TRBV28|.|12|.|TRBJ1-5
TGTGCCAGCACCGTGGGGGGTCAGCCCCAGCATTTT
CASTVGGQPQHF